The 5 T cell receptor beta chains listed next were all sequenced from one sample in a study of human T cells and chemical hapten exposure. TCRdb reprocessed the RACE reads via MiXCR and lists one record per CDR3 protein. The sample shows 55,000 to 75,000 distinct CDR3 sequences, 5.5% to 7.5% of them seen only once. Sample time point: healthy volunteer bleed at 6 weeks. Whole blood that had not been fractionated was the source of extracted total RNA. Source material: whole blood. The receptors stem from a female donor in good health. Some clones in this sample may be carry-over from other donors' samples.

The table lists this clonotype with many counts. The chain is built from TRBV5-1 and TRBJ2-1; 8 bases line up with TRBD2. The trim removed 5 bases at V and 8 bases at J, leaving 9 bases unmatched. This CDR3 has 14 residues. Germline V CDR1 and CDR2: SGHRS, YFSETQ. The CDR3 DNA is TGCGCCAGCAGTCTCAGCGGGAGTATCGATGAGCAGTTCTTC. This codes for CASSLSGSIDEQFF.

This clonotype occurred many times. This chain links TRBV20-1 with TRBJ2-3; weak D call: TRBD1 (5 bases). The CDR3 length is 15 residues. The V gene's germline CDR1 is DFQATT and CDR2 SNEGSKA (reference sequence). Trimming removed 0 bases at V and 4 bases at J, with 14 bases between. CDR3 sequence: CSARDGRKGADTQYF. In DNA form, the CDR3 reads TGCAGTGCTAGAGATGGAAGGAAAGGGGCAGATACGCAGTATTTT.

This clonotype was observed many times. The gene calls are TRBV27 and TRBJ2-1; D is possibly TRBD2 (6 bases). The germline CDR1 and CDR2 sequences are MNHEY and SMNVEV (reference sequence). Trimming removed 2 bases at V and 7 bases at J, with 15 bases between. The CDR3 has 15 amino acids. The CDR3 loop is CASSLTGRMGNEQFF. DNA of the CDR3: TGTGCCAGCAGTTTAACCGGGAGAATGGGTAATGAGCAGTTCTTC.

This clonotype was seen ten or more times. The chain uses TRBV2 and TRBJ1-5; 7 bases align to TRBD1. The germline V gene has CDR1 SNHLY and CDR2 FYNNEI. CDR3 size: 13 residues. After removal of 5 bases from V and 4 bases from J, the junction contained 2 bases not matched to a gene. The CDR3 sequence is CASSRQGNQPQHF. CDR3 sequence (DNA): TGTGCCAGCAGTAGACAGGGAAATCAGCCCCAGCATTTT.

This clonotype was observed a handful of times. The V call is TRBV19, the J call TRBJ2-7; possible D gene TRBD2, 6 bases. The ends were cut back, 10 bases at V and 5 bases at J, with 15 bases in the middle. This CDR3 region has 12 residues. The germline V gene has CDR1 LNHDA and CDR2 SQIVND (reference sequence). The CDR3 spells CANSRGTDEQYF. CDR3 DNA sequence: TGTGCCAACTCCCGCGGGACCGACGAGCAGTACTTC.